The clone carrying this T cell receptor beta chain ranks as medium-sized (0.01 to 0.1%). Its matching antigen is unknown. This beta chain came through as a stray read in a library set up for alpha chains, and its size says little. TCRdb processed the 5' RACE reads anew with MiXCR; each CDR3 protein has one entry. The sample has about 7,900 distinct CDR3 sequences, around 4.6% seen once; the top ten hold approximately 29%. The record originates from a study of spatial heterogeneity in lung cancer. General study points: Ubiquitous expanded tumor TCRs surfaced in blood more at resection than they did at follow-up.

Sample time point: sample taken at primary tumor resection. Material for sequencing was whole RNA from tumor, nontumor lung or frozen PBMC, left unsorted. Donors were under 90 untreated early-stage non-small cell lung cancer patients. This CDR3 is 12 amino acids long. The V gene's germline CDR1 is MNHEY and CDR2 SVGEGT. Trimming left V 6 bases short and J 1 base short, with 6 bases between. This receptor was identified in a male donor with early-stage non-small cell lung cancer. The chain links TRBV6-2 or TRBV6-3 to TRBJ1-2; the D gene is possibly TRBD1 (5 bases). Specimen: PBMCs, collected at surgery. Here the CDR3 reads CASSDSNYGYTF. The CDR3 bases are TGTGCCAGCAGCGACAGTAACTATGGCTACACCTTC.